Each of the 22 T cell receptor beta chains below was sequenced from the same sample in a study of blood T cell repertoires in COVID-19. Measured with immunoSEQ multiplex PCR; TCRdb has only the in-frame clones, and not every one. The sample holds 150,000 to 200,000 clones, 84% seen once. Sequencing was performed on PBMCs or T cells enriched from blood (not recorded which). The receptors shown here come from a woman aged 25 to 45 who had been exposed to COVID-19.

J is TRBJ2-7 and V is TRBV3-1 (or the pseudogene TRBV3-2), with D tentatively TRBD2 (6 bases). The CDR3 is 13 residues long. Per germline, CDR1 LGHDT and CDR2 YNNKEL (reference sequence). V was pared by 1 base and J by 6 bases, with 10 bases between. The CDR3 DNA reads TGTGCCAGCAGCCAAGTCAAGGGAGGCGAGCAGTACTTC. Amino acid sequence: CASSQVKGGEQYF.

This chain joins TRBV5-4 and TRBJ1-4; 7 nucleotides match TRBD1. Per germline, CDR1 SGHNT and CDR2 YYREEE (reference sequence). Trimming removed 4 bases from V and 8 bases from J; junction bases left unmatched: 11. The CDR3 extends over 15 amino acids. CDR3 coding DNA: TGTGCCAGCAGCGTGGGACAGTTGGTAGGGGAAAAACTGTTTTTT. Residues: CASSVGQLVGEKLFF.

The genes are TRBV10-1 and TRBJ1-6; D might be TRBD1 (5 bases). V dropped 5 bases and J dropped 10 bases, with 15 bases sitting between them. Per germline, CDR1 WNHNN and CDR2 SYGVQD (reference sequence). The CDR3 has 14 amino acids. The CDR3 sequence is CASSSGTLGSPLHF. As DNA, the CDR3 is TGCGCCAGCAGTTCGGGGACTTTGGGATCACCCCTCCACTTT.

This chain joins TRBV5-1 and TRBJ1-5; D is unresolved. Germline values: CDR1 SGHRS, CDR2 YFSETQ. V was shortened by 2 bases and J by 0 bases, with 9 bases between the two germline ends. The CDR3 runs 15 residues. The CDR3, as DNA: TGCGCCAGCAGCTTCGGGGATTATAGCAATCAGCCCCAGCATTTT. This codes for CASSFGDYSNQPQHF. The variable domain in full, completed from reference TRBV5-1 and TRBJ1-5, reads KAGVTQTPRYLIKTRGQQVTLSCSPISGHRSVSWYQQTPGQGLQFLFEYFSETQRNKGNFPGRFSGRQFSNSRSEMNVSTLELGDSALYLCASSFGDYSNQPQHFGDGTRLSIL.

This chain uses TRBV7-2 with TRBJ2-7; D may be TRBD1 (5 bases). CDR3 length: 14 residues. Looked up from germline, CDR1 is SGHTA and CDR2 is FQGNSA. V lost 5 bases and J lost 5, with 16 bases in between. The CDR3 DNA reads as TGTGCCAGCAGCCAATGGGGCAGGGCAGACGAGCAGTACTTC. It translates to CASSQWGRADEQYF.

The gene calls are TRBV5-1 and TRBJ2-2; 9 bases align to TRBD2. The germline V gene has CDR1 SGHRS and CDR2 YFSETQ. This CDR3 has 15 residues. Trimming removed 5 bases from V and 6 bases from J; junction bases left unmatched: 8. In DNA, the CDR3 is TGCGCCAGCAGGCTGGCGGGGGGGCCGGCCGGGGAGCTGTTTTTT. Translated, it gives CASRLAGGPAGELFF.

The chain has TRBV6-5 and TRBJ2-3; D remains ambiguous. V shed 0 bases and J shed 4 bases, with 5 bases lying between them. This CDR3 has 13 residues. Germline-derived CDR1 and CDR2 are MNHEY and SVGAGI. This chain's CDR3 is CASSYSSADTQYF. CDR3 sequence (DNA): TGTGCCAGCAGTTACTCGTCAGCAGATACGCAGTATTTT.

This clone was seen a single time. CDR3 sequence reads: CASSQVSGGETQYF. CDR3 DNA: TGCGCCAGCAGCCAAGTGTCAGGGGGAGAGACCCAGTACTTC. The chain uses TRBV4-1 and TRBJ2-5; 7 bases align to TRBD1. The CDR3 contains 14 residues. With 1 base clipped from V and 4 bases from J, the junction kept 3 bases outside the gene matches. The germline gives CDR1 MGHRA, CDR2 YSYEKL.

The genes are TRBV11-2 and TRBJ1-6; TRBD1 might be the D (6 bases). Trimming shortened V by 4 bases and J by 2 bases, and 12 bases separated the two germline ends. From germline, CDR1 is SGHAT and CDR2 FQNNGV. The CDR3 is 16 amino acids. CDR3 sequence (DNA): TGTGCCAGCAGCTACCCAGGGGCCGCCTATAATTCACCCCTCCACTTT. Amino acid sequence: CASSYPGAAYNSPLHF.

This rearrangement joins TRBV7-6 to TRBJ1-1, with 10 bases lining up with TRBD1. The CDR3 consists of 16 residues. Trimming cost V 3 bases and J 5 bases; bases outside gene matches: 9. The germline V gene encodes CDR1 SGHVS and CDR2 FNYEAQ. Here the CDR3 reads CASSFEEGTGVTEAFF. The CDR3 DNA reads as TGTGCCAGCAGCTTCGAGGAAGGGACAGGGGTAACTGAAGCTTTCTTT.

In the case of this clone: Relative to the germline gene, one junction end is altered; a read error may explain this. The chain carries TRBV5-5 and TRBJ2-7; 7 bases agree with TRBD1. CDR1 and CDR2 from the germline V gene are SGHKS and YYEKEE (reference sequence). CDR3 length: 17 residues. The DNA of the CDR3 is TGTGCCAGCAGCTTGGACGCAGGGGGTTCACGTCCCTACGGGCAGTACTTC. Protein sequence: CASSLDAGGSRPYGQYF.

The chain combines TRBV5-5 with TRBJ1-1, with D possibly being TRBD1 (5 bases). CDR3 length: 12 amino acids. Germline-derived CDR1 and CDR2 are SGHKS and YYEKEE (reference sequence). Trimming left V 6 bases short and J 7 bases short, with 13 bases between. The CDR3 bases are TGTGCCAGCACCCAGGGTAGCGGTGAAGCTTTCTTT. Amino acids: CASTQGSGEAFF.

This sequence joins TRBV19 and TRBJ2-2; the D is unclear. Germline V gene lookup returns CDR1 LNHDA and CDR2 SQIVND (reference sequence). The CDR3 consists of 14 residues. Trimming shortened V by 0 bases and J by 3 bases, and 5 bases separated the two germline ends. The CDR3 DNA is TGTGCCAGTAGTATAGAGGCTTACACCGGGGAGCTGTTTTTT. Translated: CASSIEAYTGELFF. The variable domain in full, with the rest retrieved from reference TRBV19 and TRBJ2-2, is DGGITQSPKYLFRKEGQNVTLSCEQNLNHDAMYWYRQDPGQGLRLIYYSQIVNDFQKGDIAEGYSVSREKKESFPLTVTSAQKNPTAFYLCASSIEAYTGELFFGEGSRLTVL.

A single count supports this clone. The chain carries TRBV3-1 (or the pseudogene TRBV3-2) and TRBJ1-1; 8 positions agree with TRBD1. V was pared by 3 bases and J by 5 bases, with 5 bases of the junction left unmatched. Germline V gives CDR1 LGHDT, CDR2 YNNKEL (reference sequence). This CDR3 spans 14 amino acids. CDR3 DNA sequence: TGTGCCAGCAGCCATAGACAGGGGAGGACTGAAGCTTTCTTT. Its translation: CASSHRQGRTEAFF.

This chain connects TRBV3-1 (or the pseudogene TRBV3-2) to TRBJ2-3; D might be TRBD1 (6 bases). In germline, CDR1 is LGHDT, CDR2 YNNKEL (reference sequence). Trimming took 5 bases from V and 1 from J, leaving 10 bases between them. There are 14 residues in the CDR3. The CDR3 DNA is TGTGCCAGCAGCAGTACAGGGCGCACAGATACGCAGTATTTT. It codes for CASSSTGRTDTQYF.

The rearrangement uses TRBV5-1 and TRBJ1-1, with unresolved D. V dropped 6 bases and J dropped 2 bases, with 14 bases sitting between them. The CDR3 spans 14 residues. Germline V gives CDR1 SGHRS, CDR2 YFSETQ. DNA of the CDR3: TGCGCCAGCACCCCACCCGAGGCCAACACTGAAGCTTTCTTT. Translating gives CASTPPEANTEAFF.

The chain joins TRBV27 to TRBJ1-2, with 7 bases matching TRBD1. CDR1 and CDR2 from the germline V gene are MNHEY and SMNVEV (reference sequence). The length of the CDR3 is 16 residues. V shed 4 bases and J 4 bases; nucleotides not matched to a gene: 12. This chain's CDR3 is CASSWHRDSSFYGYTF. Here the CDR3 DNA reads TGTGCCAGCAGTTGGCACCGGGACAGTTCCTTCTATGGCTACACCTTC.

The gene calls are TRBV7-9 and TRBJ1-1; D gene unclear. The V end lost 3 bases, the J end lost 1 base, and 18 bases lay between the germline ends. This CDR3 has 17 residues. Germline CDR1 is SEHNR and CDR2 is FQNEAQ (reference sequence). DNA for the CDR3: TGTGCCAGCAGCTTTTCAATAGGCGGGCCAGAGAACACTGAAGCTTTCTTT. This encodes CASSFSIGGPENTEAFF.

The chain recombines TRBV10-3 with TRBJ1-5; D unclear. V dropped 6 bases and J dropped 5 bases, with 11 bases sitting between them. There are 13 residues in the CDR3. Germline V gives CDR1 ENHRY, CDR2 SYGVKD. DNA of the CDR3: TGTGCCATCAGGGGGAGTGGAGATCAGCCCCAGCATTTT. Its translation: CAIRGSGDQPQHF.

This chain connects TRBV7-9 to TRBJ2-1; D not resolved. Germline V gene lookup returns CDR1 SEHNR and CDR2 FQNEAQ (reference sequence). The CDR3 has 14 amino acids. Trimming cost V 4 bases and J 10 bases, with 17 bases left between them. The CDR3 DNA sequence: TGTGCCAGCAGCTCCCAATTTCTGGGCGTAGAGCAGTTCTTC. Its translation: CASSSQFLGVEQFF.

CDR3 in DNA: TGTGCCAGCAGCCAAGAAATAGGGGGCGTTGAGACCCAGTACTTC. Residues: CASSQEIGGVETQYF. The chain employs TRBV3-1 (or the pseudogene TRBV3-2) and TRBJ2-5; 7 nucleotides match TRBD1. V dropped 0 bases and J dropped 5; count of bases not matched to a gene: 6. In germline, CDR1 is LGHDT, CDR2 YNNKEL (reference sequence). This CDR3 comprises 15 residues.

V gene TRBV20-1 combines with J gene TRBJ2-3; possibly TRBD2 for D (6 bases). The ends were cut back, 3 bases at V and 1 base at J, with 8 bases in the middle. The CDR3 has 13 amino acids. From germline, CDR1 is DFQATT and CDR2 SNEGSKA (reference sequence). Here the CDR3 reads CSASGGRTDTQYF. The CDR3 DNA reads as TGCAGTGCTAGTGGAGGGCGCACAGATACGCAGTATTTT.